What follows are 15 T cell receptor beta chains derived from one specimen sequenced in a study of shared clonotypes between healthy human individuals. Here immunoSEQ multiplex PCR was the method, and the copy in TCRdb shows in-frame clones only, minus some. This sample yields a few hundred thousand clones, of which around 97% are seen a single time; approximately 0.057% belongs to the top ten. The sample taken for sequencing was naive CD4+ T cells sorted from blood. The sample's subset: CD45RA+ positively selected. These receptors were taken from a young woman in good health.

This clone showed up just a few times. The chain joins TRBV29-1 to TRBJ1-2; D is undetermined. Germline CDR1 reads SQVTM; CDR2 reads ANQGSEA. Between the trimmed V and J ends, which lost 4 bases and 0 bases, there was a span of 12 bases. This CDR3 is 14 amino acids long. The CDR3 protein is CSVVSVEANYGYTF. The DNA of the CDR3 is TGCAGCGTTGTGAGTGTGGAAGCTAACTATGGCTACACCTTC.

This rearrangement joins TRBV6-1 to TRBJ2-2; D is uncertain. Germline-derived CDR1 and CDR2 are MNHNS and SASEGT. The CDR3 spans 13 residues. The ends were cut back, 6 bases at V and 6 bases at J, with 11 bases in the middle. The CDR3 DNA reads as TGTGCCAGCAGCAGAGACCGGTCCGGGGAGCTGTTTTTT. Protein: CASSRDRSGELFF.

In regard to this clone: This specimen includes other DNA sequences encoding the same CDR3. The chain recombines TRBV19 with TRBJ2-1; D call uncertain. The CDR3 is made up of 13 amino acids. Deletions cut 1 base from V and 2 bases from J, with 3 bases between. Germline V gene sequence: CDR1 LNHDA, CDR2 SQIVND (reference sequence). Here the CDR3 DNA reads TGTGCCAGTAGTATAGGAGCCTACAATGAGCAGTTCTTC. It encodes CASSIGAYNEQFF.

The chain carries TRBV5-4 and TRBJ2-2; D not resolved. Germline CDR1 SGHNT, CDR2 YYREEE (reference sequence). V lost 4 bases and J 0 bases, leaving 7 bases between the germline ends. This CDR3 is 14 amino acids long. CDR3 loop: CASSDPPNTGELFF. The CDR3 DNA sequence: TGTGCCAGCAGCGACCCTCCGAACACCGGGGAGCTGTTTTTT.

The chain couples TRBV4-1 to TRBJ2-3, with TRBD2 matching 11 bases. The length of the CDR3 is 19 residues. Germline V gene data show CDR1 as MGHRA and CDR2 as YSYEKL. V lost 0 bases, J lost 1 base, and 9 bases stayed unmatched. The CDR3 sequence is CASSQETSGSRWGTDTQYF. CDR3 DNA sequence: TGCGCCAGCAGCCAAGAAACTAGCGGGAGTAGGTGGGGCACAGATACGCAGTATTTT.

As to this clone: The same CDR3 is also encoded by other DNA sequences in this sample. The chain carries TRBV28 and TRBJ2-5; 7 bases are shared with TRBD1. The trim removed 1 base at V and 2 bases at J, leaving 1 base unmatched. Germline-derived CDR1 and CDR2 are MDHEN and SYDVKM. This CDR3 comprises 14 residues. CDR3 residues: CASSLLGQQETQYF. In DNA form, the CDR3 reads TGTGCCAGCAGTTTATTGGGACAGCAAGAGACCCAGTACTTC.

This sequence joins TRBV29-1 and TRBJ1-1, with TRBD1 as a possible D gene (6 bases). The CDR3 contains 15 residues. The V gene lost 6 bases and the J gene lost 1 base, with 18 bases spanning the gap. CDR1 is SQVTM, CDR2 ANQGSEA, per germline. The CDR3 here is CSVGPRQDTNTEAFF. CDR3 in DNA: TGCAGCGTCGGCCCCAGACAGGATACGAACACTGAAGCTTTCTTT.

The genes are TRBV28 and TRBJ2-5; 12 bases line up with TRBD1. Germline CDR1 and CDR2: MDHEN and SYDVKM. V dropped 3 bases and J dropped 4; count of bases not matched to a gene: 6. This CDR3 contains 16 residues. The CDR3 protein is CASSFSGTGGTETQYF. The CDR3 DNA reads as TGTGCCAGCAGTTTCTCAGGGACAGGGGGCACAGAGACCCAGTACTTC.

The V call is TRBV2, the J call TRBJ2-6, with D tentatively TRBD1 (6 bases). The CDR3 is 16 amino acids. CDR1 and CDR2 from the germline V gene are SNHLY and FYNNEI. V was shortened by 8 bases and J by 0 bases, with 14 bases between the two germline ends. CDR3 in amino acids: CASGGQGISGANVLTF. CDR3 bases: TGTGCCAGCGGGGGCCAGGGGATCTCTGGGGCCAACGTCCTGACTTTC.

The V call is TRBV27, the J call TRBJ2-7, with TRBD1 as a possible D gene (6 bases). Germline V lookup: CDR1 MNHEY, CDR2 SMNVEV (reference sequence). Trimming removed 6 bases from V and 7 bases from J, with 19 bases in between. The CDR3 spans 14 residues. This chain's CDR3 is CASRSGTRSLEQYF. CDR3 bases: TGTGCCAGCAGGTCCGGGACAAGGAGCCTGGAGCAGTACTTC.

This clone has only one observation. The chain carries TRBV2 and TRBJ1-5; D possibly corresponds to TRBD1 (5 bases). V lost 8 bases, J lost 0 bases, and 11 bases lay in between. From germline, CDR1 is SNHLY and CDR2 FYNNEI. The CDR3 is 14 residues long. This CDR3 reads CASADRYSNQPQHF. DNA of the CDR3: TGTGCCAGCGCAGACAGATATAGCAATCAGCCCCAGCATTTT.

The rearrangement joins TRBV2 to TRBJ1-2; possibly TRBD1 for D (6 bases). V lost 6 bases to trimming and J lost 0 bases, with 17 bases between them. The CDR3 covers 16 residues. Germline-derived CDR1 and CDR2 are SNHLY and FYNNEI. The CDR3 DNA is TGTGCCAGCAGGAAAGACAGGACCATGACTAACTATGGCTACACCTTC. Encoded protein: CASRKDRTMTNYGYTF.

This clone is a singleton in its sample. Other DNA sequences in the same sample also yield this CDR3. This sequence joins TRBV5-1 and TRBJ1-1, with no clear D. The germline V and J ends were trimmed by 1 base and 0 bases, with 4 bases remaining between them. In germline, CDR1 is SGHRS, CDR2 YFSETQ. This CDR3 region has 13 residues. The CDR3 spells CASSLSMNTEAFF. The CDR3 DNA follows: TGCGCCAGCAGCTTGTCCATGAACACTGAAGCTTTCTTT.

The V and J genes are TRBV2 and TRBJ1-2; 7 bases map to TRBD1. This CDR3 has 15 residues. The ends lost 8 bases at V and 4 bases at J; junction bases unmatched: 13. Germline CDR1 reads SNHLY; CDR2 reads FYNNEI. The CDR3 DNA reads TGTGCCAGCCGGGAACTAGGGGGCCGGGGCTATGGCTACACCTTC. It specifies CASRELGGRGYGYTF.

The chain joins TRBV7-9 to TRBJ2-7; perhaps TRBD1 as D (6 bases). The length of the CDR3 is 14 residues. V was cut by 5 bases and J by 3 bases, with 14 bases left in between. The germline V gene has CDR1 SEHNR and CDR2 FQNEAQ (reference sequence). CDR3 bases: TGTGCCAGCAGCCATACAGGGTCCTTCTACGAGCAGTACTTC. Its protein is CASSHTGSFYEQYF. Complete variable domain (other parts from reference TRBV7-9 and TRBJ2-7): DTGVSQNPRHKITKRGQNVTFRCDPISEHNRLYWYRQTLGQGPEFLTYFQNEAQLEKSRLLSDRFSAERPKGSFSTLEIQRTEQGDSAMYLCASSHTGSFYEQYFGPGTRLTVT.